The 10 T cell receptor beta chains listed next were all sequenced from one sample in a study of T cell clonality in common variable immunodeficiency. Broader study findings: Common variable immunodeficiency TCR beta sequences reportedly had fewer deletions and N-nucleotide insertions.

The repertoire was sequenced with immunoSEQ multiplex PCR; TCRdb's copy has only in-frame clones and lacks some. This sample has around 25,000 clones, each found more than once. Their antigens are not known. The sequenced sample was peripheral blood mononuclear cells. The receptors here all came from a human donor with common variable immunodeficiency.

This clone appeared many times. Read data end 3 residues before the CDR3 end; the end is taken from the germline J gene. This chain links TRBV20-1 with TRBJ2-5, with a possible D match to TRBD1 (6 bases). Germline CDR1 reads DFQATT; CDR2 reads SNEGSKA (reference sequence). V was shortened by 4 bases and J by 5 bases, with 11 bases between the two germline ends. The CDR3 is 12 amino acids. CDR3 DNA (partial): TGCAGTGCTACGGGACATTCGGAGACC. It yields the protein CSATGHSET. The CDR3 as a whole reads CSATGHSETQYF.

This clone was counted many times. The read terminates 3 residues before the CDR3 end, so the remaining end is supplied by the germline J gene. The gene calls are TRBV6-2 or TRBV6-3 and TRBJ2-4; D is ambiguous. The CDR3 covers 16 residues. Germline-derived CDR1 and CDR2 are MNHEY and SVGEGT. The V end lost 4 bases, the J end lost 0 bases, and 13 bases lay between the germline ends. The covered CDR3 bases are TGTGCCAGCAGTTCTAACCGCGTCCTAGCCAAAAACATT. Translation: CASSSNRVLAKNI. The entire CDR3 is CASSSNRVLAKNIQYF.

This clone showed up many times. Read coverage stops 3 residues before the CDR3 terminus; the germline J gene supplies the remainder. This chain links TRBV11-2 with TRBJ1-1; D possibly corresponds to TRBD1 (6 bases). In germline, CDR1 is SGHAT, CDR2 FQNNGV. V was clipped by 2 bases and J by 5 bases, with 12 bases between them. This CDR3 contains 14 residues. Partial CDR3 DNA: TGTGCCAGCAGCTTAAGAGGGGGTGGGACTGAA. Its protein is CASSLRGGGTE. Given in full, the CDR3 is CASSLRGGGTEAFF.

This clone was counted ten times or more. The missing CDR3 end, 3 residues past where the read stops, is filled in from the germline J gene. The rearrangement links TRBV29-1 to TRBJ2-5; 11 nucleotides line up with TRBD1. CDR3 length equals 14 residues. The germline V gene encodes CDR1 SQVTM and CDR2 ANQGSEA. V dropped 5 bases and J dropped 5; count of bases not matched to a gene: 7. The CDR3 sequence is CSVFSGTGGETQYF. The sequenced part of the CDR3 DNA is TGCAGCGTTTTCTCCGGGACAGGGGGGGAGACC.

This clone has at least ten counts. The read is 3 residues too short to cover the CDR3 end, so that end is filled in from the germline J gene. The chain joins TRBV19 to TRBJ2-5; TRBD1 aligns across 7 bases. With V trimmed by 1 base and J by 3 bases, 8 bases remained unmatched. The CDR3 length is 16 residues. Per the germline V gene, CDR1 is LNHDA and CDR2 is SQIVND (reference sequence). The chain's CDR3 is CASSIAFKQGKETQYF. The sequenced part of the CDR3 DNA is TGTGCCAGTAGTATAGCGTTTAAACAGGGGAAAGAGACC.

This clone was seen at least ten times. The read comes to an end 3 residues before the CDR3 does, leaving the germline J gene to fill in the end. The gene calls are TRBV6-2 or TRBV6-3 and TRBJ2-3; D is uncertain. V lost 6 bases and J lost 0, with 13 bases in between. This CDR3 contains 15 residues. Germline loops: CDR1 MNHEY, CDR2 SVGEGT. The covered CDR3 bases are TGTGCCAGCAGCGACCGGGTTTCTAGCACAGATACG. Encoded protein: CASSDRVSSTDT. The whole CDR3 sequence is CASSDRVSSTDTQYF.

A few counts support this clone. The CDR3 goes on 3 residues after the read ends, and that part is filled in from the germline J gene. The chain joins TRBV7-9 to TRBJ2-7; D is perhaps TRBD1 (6 bases). There are 13 residues in the CDR3. Germline values: CDR1 SEHNR, CDR2 FQNEAQ (reference sequence). V gave up 1 base and J gave up 3 bases, with 7 bases separating them. Incomplete CDR3 DNA: TGTGCCAGCAGCTTAGAACAGGGCTACGAG. Translated, it gives CASSLEQGYE. The whole CDR3 sequence reads CASSLEQGYEQYF.

This clone appeared many times. Read coverage stops 3 residues before the CDR3 terminus; the germline J gene supplies the remainder. The chain recombines TRBV5-1 with TRBJ2-2; 11 nucleotides align to TRBD2. V lost 2 bases, J lost 1 base, and 1 base stayed unmatched. The CDR3 is 16 residues long. In germline, CDR1 is SGHRS, CDR2 YFSETQ. The CDR3 sequence: CASSFGLAGNTGELFF. The CDR3 DNA, read in part, is TGCGCCAGCAGCTTCGGACTAGCGGGGAACACCGGGGAG. Full variable domain (outside the CDR3, taken from reference TRBV5-1 and TRBJ2-2): KAGVTQTPRYLIKTRGQQVTLSCSPISGHRSVSWYQQTPGQGLQFLFEYFSETQRNKGNFPGRFSGRQFSNSRSEMNVSTLELGDSALYLCASSFGLAGNTGELFFGEGSRLTVL.

There are many counts of this clone. The CDR3 goes on 3 residues after the read ends, and that part is filled in from the germline J gene. The V gene is TRBV19, the J gene TRBJ1-5; 7 bases agree with TRBD1. This CDR3 has 16 residues. V was clipped by 4 bases and J by 2 bases; unmatched bases: 8. Germline assignment: CDR1 LNHDA and CDR2 SQIVND (reference sequence). The CDR3 region is CASSSDRALGNQPQHF. CDR3 DNA, as far as it was read: TGTGCCAGTAGTAGTGACAGGGCACTAGGCAATCAGCCC.

This clone was recorded a few times. With the read ending 3 residues before the CDR3 end, the germline J gene is used to fill in that end. The chain uses TRBV7-9 and TRBJ2-7; D gene unclear. There are 11 residues in the CDR3. The V gene lost 3 bases and the J gene lost 6 bases, with 6 bases spanning the gap. Germline assignment: CDR1 SEHNR and CDR2 FQNEAQ (reference sequence). This chain's CDR3 is CASSFAAEQYF. The part of the CDR3 DNA that was read is TGTGCCAGCAGCTTTGCGGCCGAG.